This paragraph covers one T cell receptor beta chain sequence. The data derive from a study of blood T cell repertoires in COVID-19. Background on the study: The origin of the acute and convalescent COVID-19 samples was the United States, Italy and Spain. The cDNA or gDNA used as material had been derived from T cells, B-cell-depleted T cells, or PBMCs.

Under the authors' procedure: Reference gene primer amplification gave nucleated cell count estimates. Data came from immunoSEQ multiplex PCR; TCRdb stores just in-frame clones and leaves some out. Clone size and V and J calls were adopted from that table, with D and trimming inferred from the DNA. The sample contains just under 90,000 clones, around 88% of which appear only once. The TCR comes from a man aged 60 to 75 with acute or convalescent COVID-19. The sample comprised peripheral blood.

CDR3 nucleotides: TGTGCCAGCAGCTTAAGAGGAGGAGGGTTCCCCACAGATACGCAGTATTTT. Amino acids: CASSLRGGGFPTDTQYF. The chain carries TRBV7-3 and TRBJ2-3, with D perhaps TRBD2 (6 bases). Germline V lookup: CDR1 SGHTA, CDR2 FQGTGA. CDR3 size: 17 residues. V shed 1 base and J shed 2 bases, with 16 bases lying between them.